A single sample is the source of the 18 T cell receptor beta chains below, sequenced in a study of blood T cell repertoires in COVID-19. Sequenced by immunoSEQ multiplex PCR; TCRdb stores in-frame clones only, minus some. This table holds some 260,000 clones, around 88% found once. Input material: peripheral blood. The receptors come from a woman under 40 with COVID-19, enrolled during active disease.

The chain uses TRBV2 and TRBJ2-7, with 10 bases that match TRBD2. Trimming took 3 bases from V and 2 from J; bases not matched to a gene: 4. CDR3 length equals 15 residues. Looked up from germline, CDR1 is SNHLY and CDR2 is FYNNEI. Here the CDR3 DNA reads TGTGCCAGCAGTGATGTACTAGCGGGGACCTACGAGCAGTACTTC. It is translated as CASSDVLAGTYEQYF.

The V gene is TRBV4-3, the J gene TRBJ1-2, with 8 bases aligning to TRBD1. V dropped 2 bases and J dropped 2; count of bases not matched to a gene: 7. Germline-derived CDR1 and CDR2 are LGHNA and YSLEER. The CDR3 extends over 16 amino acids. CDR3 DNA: TGCGCCAGCAGCCAACACCGACAGGGGAAGAACTATGGCTACACCTTC. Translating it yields CASSQHRQGKNYGYTF.

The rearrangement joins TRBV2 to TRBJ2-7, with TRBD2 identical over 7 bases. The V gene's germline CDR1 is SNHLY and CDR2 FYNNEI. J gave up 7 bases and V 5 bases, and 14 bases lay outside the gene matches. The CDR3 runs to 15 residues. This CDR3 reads CASSRRLAPTREQYF. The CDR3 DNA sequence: TGTGCCAGCAGTAGAAGACTAGCACCTACGCGGGAGCAGTACTTC.

The CDR3 protein is CASSAGGGGAGQPQHF. The CDR3 coding sequence is TGTGCCAGCTCAGCGGGAGGGGGGGGCGCAGGACAGCCCCAGCATTTT. The chain recombines TRBV18 with TRBJ1-5, with a possible D match to TRBD1 (6 bases). V was trimmed by 5 bases and J by 7 bases, leaving 21 bases between them. This CDR3 is 16 amino acids long. CDR1 and CDR2 (germline): KGHSH, LQKENI.

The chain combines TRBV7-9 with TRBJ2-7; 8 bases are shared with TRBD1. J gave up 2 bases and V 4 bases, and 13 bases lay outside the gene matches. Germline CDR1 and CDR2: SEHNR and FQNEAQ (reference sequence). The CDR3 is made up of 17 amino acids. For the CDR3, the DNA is TGTGCCAGCAGCTCCAGTACCCGACAGGGGCGTACCTACGAGCAGTACTTC. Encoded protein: CASSSSTRQGRTYEQYF. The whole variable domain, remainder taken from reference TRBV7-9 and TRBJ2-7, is DTGVSQNPRHKITKRGQNVTFRCDPISEHNRLYWYRQTLGQGPEFLTYFQNEAQLEKSRLLSDRFSAERPKGSFSTLEIQRTEQGDSAMYLCASSSSTRQGRTYEQYFGPGTRLTVT.

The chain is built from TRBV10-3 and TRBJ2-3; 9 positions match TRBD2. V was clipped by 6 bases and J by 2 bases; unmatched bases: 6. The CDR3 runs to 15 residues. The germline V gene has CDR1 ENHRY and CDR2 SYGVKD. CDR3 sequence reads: CAIRRSGGLTDTQYF. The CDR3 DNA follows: TGTGCCATCAGGAGAAGCGGGGGGCTCACAGATACGCAGTATTTT.

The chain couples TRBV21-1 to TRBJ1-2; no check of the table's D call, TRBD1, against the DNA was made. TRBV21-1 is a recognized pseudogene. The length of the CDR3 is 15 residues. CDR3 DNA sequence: TGTGCCAGCAGAGATCCGGACAGGGGATTTCGCGGCTACACCTTC. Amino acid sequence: CASRDPDRGFRGYTF.

The CDR3 here is CATSGTREAGKLFF. The DNA of the CDR3 is TGTGCCACCAGCGGAACCCGGGAGGCGGGAAAACTGTTTTTT. This chain links TRBV15 with TRBJ1-4, with no clear D. Trimming removed 5 bases at V and 10 bases at J, with 17 bases between. CDR1 and CDR2 (germline): LNHNV, YYDKDF (reference sequence). This CDR3 comprises 14 residues.

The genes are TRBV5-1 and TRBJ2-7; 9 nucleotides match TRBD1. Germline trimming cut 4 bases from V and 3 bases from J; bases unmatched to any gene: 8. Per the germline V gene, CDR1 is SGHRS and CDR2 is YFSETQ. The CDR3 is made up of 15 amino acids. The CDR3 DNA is TGCGCCAGCAGCCTGACGACAGGGGGTAGCTACGAGCAGTACTTC. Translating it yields CASSLTTGGSYEQYF.

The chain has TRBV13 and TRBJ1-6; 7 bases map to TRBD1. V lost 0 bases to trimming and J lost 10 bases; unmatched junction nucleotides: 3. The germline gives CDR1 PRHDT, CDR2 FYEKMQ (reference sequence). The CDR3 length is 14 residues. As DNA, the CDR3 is TGTGCCAGCAGCTTAGGGACAGGGAACTCACCCCTCCACTTT. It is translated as CASSLGTGNSPLHF.

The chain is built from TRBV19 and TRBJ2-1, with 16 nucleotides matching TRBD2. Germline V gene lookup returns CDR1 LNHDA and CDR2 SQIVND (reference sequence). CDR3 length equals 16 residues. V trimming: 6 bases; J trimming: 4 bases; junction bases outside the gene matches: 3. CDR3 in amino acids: CASRGTSGGGYNEQFF. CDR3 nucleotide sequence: TGTGCCAGTAGAGGGACTAGCGGGGGGGGTTACAATGAGCAGTTCTTC.

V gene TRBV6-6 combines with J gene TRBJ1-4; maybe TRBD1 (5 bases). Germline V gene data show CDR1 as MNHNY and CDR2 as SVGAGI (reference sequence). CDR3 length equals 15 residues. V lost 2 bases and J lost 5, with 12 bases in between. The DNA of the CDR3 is TGTGCCAGCAGTTACGGGGGGGGGATGAATGAAAAACTGTTTTTT. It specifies CASSYGGGMNEKLFF.

DNA for the CDR3: TGTGCCAGCAGCCTGGACAATTCTGGAAACACCATATATTTT. It encodes CASSLDNSGNTIYF. The chain employs TRBV5-8 and TRBJ1-3; the D gene is possibly TRBD1 (5 bases). Germline lookup yields CDR1 SGHTS and CDR2 YDEGEE. The CDR3 is 14 residues long. Trimming took off 4 bases at V and 1 base at J, with 9 bases between the two ends. The full variable domain, in which reference TRBV5-8 and TRBJ1-3 provide the parts outside the CDR3, is EAGVTQSPTHLIKTRGQQATLRCSPISGHTSVYWYQQALGLGLQFLLWYDEGEERNRGNFPPRFSGRQFPNYSSELNVNALELEDSALYLCASSLDNSGNTIYFGEGSWLTVV.

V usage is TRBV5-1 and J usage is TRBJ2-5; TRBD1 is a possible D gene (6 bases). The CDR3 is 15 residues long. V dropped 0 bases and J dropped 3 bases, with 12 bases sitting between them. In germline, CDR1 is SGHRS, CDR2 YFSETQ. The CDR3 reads CASSLDVAGEETQYF. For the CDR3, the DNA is TGCGCCAGCAGCTTGGACGTCGCAGGGGAAGAGACCCAGTACTTC.

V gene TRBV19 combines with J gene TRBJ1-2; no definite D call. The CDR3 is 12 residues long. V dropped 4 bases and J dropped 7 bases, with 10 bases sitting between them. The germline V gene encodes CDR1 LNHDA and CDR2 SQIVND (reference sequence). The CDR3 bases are TGTGCCAGTAGTACCGGGGAAGGTGGCTACACCTTC. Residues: CASSTGEGGYTF.

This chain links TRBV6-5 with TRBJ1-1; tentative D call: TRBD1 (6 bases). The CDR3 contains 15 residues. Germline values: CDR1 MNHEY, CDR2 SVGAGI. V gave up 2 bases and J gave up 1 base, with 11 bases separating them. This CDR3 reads CASSYETGRNTEAFF. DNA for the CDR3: TGTGCCAGCAGTTACGAGACAGGCCGGAACACTGAAGCTTTCTTT.

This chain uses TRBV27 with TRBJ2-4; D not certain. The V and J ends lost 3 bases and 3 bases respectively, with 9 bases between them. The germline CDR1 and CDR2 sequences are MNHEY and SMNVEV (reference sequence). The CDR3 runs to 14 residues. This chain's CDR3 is CASSFGRLKNIQYF. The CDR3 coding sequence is TGTGCCAGCAGTTTTGGCAGACTCAAAAACATTCAGTACTTC.

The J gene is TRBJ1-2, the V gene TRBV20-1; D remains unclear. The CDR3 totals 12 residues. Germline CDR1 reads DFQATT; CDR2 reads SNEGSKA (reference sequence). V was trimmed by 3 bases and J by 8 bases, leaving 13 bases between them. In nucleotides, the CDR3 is TGCAGTGCTAGTGGGCAGACTAGGGGCTACACCTTC. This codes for CSASGQTRGYTF.